This TCR beta chain emerged from a study of blood T cell repertoires in COVID-19. In the study overall: Sources were T cells, B-cell-depleted T cells, or PBMCs; the material itself was cDNA or gDNA.

The data were produced by immunoSEQ multiplex PCR, yet TCRdb's version contains in-frame clones alone and is incomplete. The data show around 400,000 clones, with roughly 88% seen just once and approximately 1.3% held by the top ten. Which cohort a participant joined came from the clinical history participants gave. This clone was counted between two and nine times. The ends were cut back, 3 bases at V and 6 bases at J, with 6 bases in the middle. This CDR3 is 12 amino acids long. Germline assignment: CDR1 LNHDA and CDR2 SQIVND (reference sequence). Sequencing used PBMCs or T cells enriched from blood (not recorded which). This TCR derives from a woman aged 18-35 years who had been exposed to COVID-19. The chain is built from TRBV19 and TRBJ2-1; D ambiguous. The CDR3 bases are TGTGCCAGTAGTATGTTCGGCAATGAGCAGTTCTTC. Its translation: CASSMFGNEQFF.